The 7 T cell receptor beta chains below come from one sample, sequenced in a study of graft-versus-host responses after intestinal transplantation. Produced via immunoSEQ multiplex PCR; TCRdb's table is partial and in-frame only. Among tens of thousands of clones listed, 85% to 95% were seen once. Which antigens these TCRs recognize remains unknown. The sequenced sample was unstimulated CD4+ T cells sorted from spleen or lymph node cells, obtained before transplant. The receptors stem from a human donor who was the organ donor for an intestinal transplant.

Only one count was recorded for this clone. The chain employs TRBV5-6 and TRBJ2-1, with D possibly TRBD2 on 6 matching bases. The CDR3 is made up of 15 amino acids. Germline CDR1 SGHDT, CDR2 YYEEEE. The V gene lost 0 bases and the J gene lost 7 bases, with 14 bases spanning the gap. The CDR3 bases are TGTGCCAGCAGCTTGGACGGGAGACCACTAAATGAGCAGTTCTTC. Amino acid sequence: CASSLDGRPLNEQFF.

The J gene is TRBJ2-5, the V gene TRBV13, with 9 bases identical to TRBD2. Unmatched junction bases numbered 4, after V lost 4 bases and J lost 4 bases. CDR3 length: 14 residues. The V gene's germline CDR1 is PRHDT and CDR2 FYEKMQ (reference sequence). CDR3 in amino acids: CASSSRGGVETQYF. The CDR3 DNA follows: TGTGCCAGCAGCTCGCGGGGGGGCGTAGAGACCCAGTACTTC.

This chain uses TRBV11-2 with TRBJ2-2, with D possibly called TRBD1 or TRBD2 (5 bases each). CDR1 is SGHAT, CDR2 FQNNGV, per germline. Deletions cut 1 base from V and 1 base from J, with 13 bases between. This CDR3 spans 17 amino acids. Here the CDR3 DNA reads TGTGCCAGCAGCTTAGGATTGGGGGACGGGAACACCGGGGAGCTGTTTTTT. Its translation: CASSLGLGDGNTGELFF.

The chain has TRBV11-2 and TRBJ2-6; the D gene is possibly TRBD1 (6 bases). Germline lookup yields CDR1 SGHAT and CDR2 FQNNGV. Trimming left V 0 bases short and J 0 bases short, with 6 bases between. This CDR3 spans 16 amino acids. The CDR3 bases are TGTGCCAGCAGCTTAGAAGGGGGCTCTGGGGCCAACGTCCTGACTTTC. It translates to CASSLEGGSGANVLTF.

V is TRBV7-2 and J is TRBJ2-7; D is possibly TRBD1 or TRBD2 (5 bases each). Germline lookup yields CDR1 SGHTA and CDR2 FQGNSA. This CDR3 comprises 15 residues. V was shortened by 4 bases and J by 7 bases, with 20 bases between the two germline ends. CDR3 nucleotide sequence: TGTGCCAGCAGCTCGTCCGGGACCACAAATAGGGAGCAGTACTTC. The encoded protein is CASSSSGTTNREQYF.

This chain links TRBV6-5 with TRBJ2-1, with TRBD2 matching over 8 bases. Germline CDR1 reads MNHEY; CDR2 reads SVGAGI. This CDR3 has 14 amino acids. Trimming at V came to 8 bases and at J to 9 bases, leaving 12 bases not matched to a gene. This CDR3 reads CASQPGLVTGEQFF. Here the CDR3 DNA reads TGTGCCAGCCAACCGGGACTAGTGACGGGTGAGCAGTTCTTC.

The V and J genes are TRBV4-1 and TRBJ2-5; possibly TRBD2 for D (6 bases). V was shortened by 1 base and J by 7 bases, with 16 bases between the two germline ends. There are 15 residues in the CDR3. The germline V gene encodes CDR1 MGHRA and CDR2 YSYEKL. The CDR3 reads CASSQGVGGFGTQYF. The DNA of the CDR3 is TGCGCCAGCAGCCAAGGGGTAGGAGGGTTCGGGACCCAGTACTTC.